The sequence of this T cell receptor (beta chain) was determined in a study of identical twins. Overall study findings and caveats: Out-of-frame alpha sequences common to twins exhibited an excess of low generation probability.

Details on this clonotype: Its antigen is currently unknown.

Template switching added a universal primer site, and cDNA bore unique molecular identifiers. TCRdb analysed the 5' RACE reads with MiXCR anew, one entry per CDR3 protein. Of approximately 700,000 distinct CDR3 sequences listed, roughly 6% were seen once; the top ten hold roughly 1.6%. The CDR3 totals 11 residues. V shed 7 bases and J shed 8 bases, with 12 bases lying between them. Germline CDR1 is GTSNPN and CDR2 is SVGIG (reference sequence). V gene TRBV30 combines with J gene TRBJ2-1; D may be TRBD1 (5 bases). The source is a man between 18 and 29 years old in good health. Sequencing used naive T cells sorted from blood. The chain's CDR3 is CALGVSHEQFF. CDR3 DNA: TGTGCCTTAGGGGTCAGCCATGAGCAGTTCTTC.